This T cell receptor beta chain was profiled in a study of Ad26.COV2.S vaccination and SARS-CoV-2 variants. General observations from the study: After vaccination, reports described spike-specific CD8+ and CD4+ T cell responses as showing substantial breadth.

This sample's treatment: around 19 received Ad26.COV2.S at low or high dose, single or two shots; several received placebo; per-sample allocation not given. It was on day 63 after the first vaccine or placebo injection that samples were taken. Immunization relied on an Ad26 vector, which expressed Wuhan-strain SARS-CoV-2 spike. CDR3 size: 13 residues. Looked up from germline, CDR1 is SGHNT and CDR2 is YENEEA. V was pared by 5 bases and J by 6 bases, with 2 bases of the junction left unmatched. TCRdb keeps only in-frame clones here, not all; method: immunoSEQ multiplex PCR. This sample has roughly 510,000 clones, with around 90% found just once. Remarks on this clone: Its antigen is unidentified.

The sample consisted of peripheral blood, taken in a trial of Ad26.COV2.S vaccine versus placebo. The origin of this receptor is a person aged 18-65 years who received the Ad26.COV2.S COVID-19 vaccine or a placebo. V gene TRBV11-3 combines with J gene TRBJ2-1; the match to TRBD2 covers 9 bases. The CDR3 is CASSLTSGNEQFF. The CDR3 region has the DNA TGTGCCAGCAGCCTGACTAGCGGCAATGAGCAGTTCTTC.